This passage covers 18 T cell receptor beta chains from one sample sequenced in a study of OX40 agonist ivuxolimab in advanced cancers. Assay used: immunoSEQ multiplex PCR; TCRdb lists only in-frame clones, some missing. The sample lists under 90,000 clones; roughly 86% were seen once. Here the sequenced sample was CD4+ or CD8+ T cells sorted from blood, taken in a trial of the OX40 agonist ivuxolimab. The origin of the receptors is an adult with an advanced solid tumor such as melanoma, head and neck, liver or kidney cancer.

The chain carries TRBV2 and TRBJ1-4, with TRBD1 matching over 7 bases. Looked up from germline, CDR1 is SNHLY and CDR2 is FYNNEI. The CDR3 loop spans 16 amino acids. After removal of 7 bases from V and 4 bases from J, the junction contained 12 bases not matched to a gene. The CDR3 is CASTPGSGQFNEKLFF. The CDR3 DNA sequence: TGTGCCAGCACCCCCGGGTCGGGACAGTTTAATGAAAAACTGTTTTTT. The whole variable domain, filled in from reference TRBV2 and TRBJ1-4, reads EPEVTQTPSHQVTQMGQEVILRCVPISNHLYFYWYRQILGQKVEFLVSFYNNEISEKSEIFDDQFSVERPDGSNFTLKIRSTKLEDSAMYFCASTPGSGQFNEKLFFGSGTQLSVL.

The J gene is TRBJ1-1, the V gene TRBV7-6; TRBD1 matches 7 bases. Germline CDR1 and CDR2: SGHVS and FNYEAQ. The J segment lost 4 bases and the V segment lost 10 bases, leaving 9 bases of the junction unmatched. The CDR3 contains 13 residues. CDR3 region: CATVRGQFTEAFF. The CDR3 bases are TGTGCCACTGTGAGGGGGCAATTCACTGAAGCTTTCTTT.

V is TRBV5-5 and J is TRBJ1-2, with D perhaps TRBD1 (5 bases). V was cut by 0 bases and J by 5 bases, with 14 bases left in between. Germline CDR1 reads SGHKS; CDR2 reads YYEKEE (reference sequence). This CDR3 has 15 amino acids. In nucleotides, the CDR3 is TGTGCCAGCAGCTTGGCCGGGGGGTCCCCATATGGCTACACCTTC. It encodes CASSLAGGSPYGYTF. Variable domain in full (rest from reference TRBV5-5 and TRBJ1-2): DAGVTQSPTHLIKTRGQQVTLRCSPISGHKSVSWYQQVLGQGPQFIFQYYEKEERGRGNFPDRFSARQFPNYSSELNVNALLLGDSALYLCASSLAGGSPYGYTFGSGTRLTVV.

The chain is built from TRBV27 and TRBJ1-1; 7 bases are a match to TRBD1. The J segment lost 1 base and the V segment lost 7 bases, leaving 3 bases of the junction unmatched. The germline gives CDR1 MNHEY, CDR2 SMNVEV (reference sequence). The CDR3 loop spans 13 amino acids. CDR3 loop: CASINRGNTEAFF. The CDR3 bases are TGTGCCAGCATTAACAGGGGGAACACTGAAGCTTTCTTT.

The V gene is TRBV2, the J gene TRBJ2-7; D unclear. The V end was cut by 6 bases, the J end by 3 bases, with 9 bases between. The germline V gene encodes CDR1 SNHLY and CDR2 FYNNEI. The CDR3 is 12 amino acids. In DNA form, the CDR3 reads TGTGCCAGCAGGGTCACCCGCTACGAGCAGTACTTC. Its translation: CASRVTRYEQYF.

This chain joins TRBV5-1 and TRBJ2-3; D is undetermined. This CDR3 spans 16 amino acids. Between the trimmed V and J ends, which lost 0 bases and 2 bases, there was a span of 13 bases. CDR1 and CDR2 (germline): SGHRS, YFSETQ. CDR3: CASSLAWDSPTDTQYF. CDR3 DNA sequence: TGCGCCAGCAGCTTGGCCTGGGATTCACCCACAGATACGCAGTATTTT.

The chain carries TRBV2 and TRBJ1-2; no reliable D call. CDR1 is SNHLY and CDR2 is FYNNEI in the germline V gene. The CDR3 extends over 13 amino acids. Trimming left V 7 bases short and J 3 bases short, with 12 bases between. The CDR3 is CASTKEVYYGYTF. In DNA form, the CDR3 reads TGTGCCAGCACCAAAGAGGTTTACTATGGCTACACCTTC.

This clone was seen once. The DNA of the CDR3 is TGTGCCAGCAGTTACCGGGACAGGGAGACCCAGTACTTC. It specifies CASSYRDRETQYF. J is TRBJ2-5 and V is TRBV6-5; 8 bases align to TRBD1. The V gene end was trimmed by 2 bases and the J gene end by 5 bases; junction bases not matched to a gene: 1. There are 13 residues in the CDR3. Germline-derived CDR1 and CDR2 are MNHEY and SVGAGI.

The chain employs TRBV30 and TRBJ2-3; TRBD2 aligns across 7 bases. From germline, CDR1 is GTSNPN and CDR2 SVGIG (reference sequence). Losses at the gene ends were 0 bases for V and 3 bases for J; bases not matched to a gene: 21. The CDR3 is 20 amino acids. In nucleotides, the CDR3 is TGTGCCTGGAGTGTACCCCGGACGAGGGTCGCGAGCGGGATGACAGATACGCAGTATTTT. The encoded protein is CAWSVPRTRVASGMTDTQYF. Full variable domain (remainder filled in from reference TRBV30 and TRBJ2-3): SQTIHQWPATLVQPVGSPLSLECTVEGTSNPNLYWYRQAAGRGLQLLFYSVGIGQISSEVPQNLSASRPQDRQFILSSKKLLLSDSGFYLCAWSVPRTRVASGMTDTQYFGPGTRLTVL.

This sequence joins TRBV27 and TRBJ2-5; 7 bases are shared with TRBD2. Trimming removed 2 bases from V and 5 bases from J; junction bases left unmatched: 2. Looked up from germline, CDR1 is MNHEY and CDR2 is SMNVEV (reference sequence). This CDR3 contains 13 residues. The CDR3 loop is CASSLAGRETQYF. The DNA of the CDR3 is TGTGCCAGCAGTTTAGCCGGGAGGGAGACCCAGTACTTC.

The V call is TRBV29-1, the J call TRBJ2-7; 7 bases match TRBD2. CDR1 SQVTM and CDR2 ANQGSEA come from the germline V gene. There are 12 residues in the CDR3. With V trimmed by 4 bases and J by 7 bases, 7 bases remained unmatched. The CDR3 loop is CSVGWSGGEQYF. The CDR3 coding sequence is TGCAGCGTTGGCTGGTCCGGGGGGGAGCAGTACTTC.

The chain links TRBV9 to TRBJ2-3; TRBD2 matches at 14 bases. From germline, CDR1 is SGDLS and CDR2 YYNGEE. The CDR3 consists of 16 residues. V was pared by 3 bases and J by 3 bases, with 3 bases of the junction left unmatched. DNA for the CDR3: TGTGCCAGCAGCGCCCGACTAGCGGGAGGGACAGATACGCAGTATTTT. Translated, it gives CASSARLAGGTDTQYF.

The chain links TRBV4-1 to TRBJ1-2; no clear D. CDR1 and CDR2 from the germline V gene are MGHRA and YSYEKL. The CDR3 contains 16 residues. V was trimmed by 0 bases and J by 8 bases, leaving 19 bases between them. This CDR3 is CASSQEKEGFGKGYTF. As DNA, the CDR3 is TGCGCCAGCAGCCAAGAAAAGGAAGGTTTTGGCAAGGGCTACACCTTC.

The gene calls are TRBV12-5 and TRBJ1-1; 7 nucleotides match TRBD1. This CDR3 spans 18 amino acids. Looked up from germline, CDR1 is LGHNT and CDR2 is FRNRAP. J gave up 1 base and V 5 bases, and 16 bases lay outside the gene matches. The CDR3, as DNA: TGTGCTAGTGGTATAGATCGGGACAGCTCGGGGAGGAACACTGAAGCTTTCTTT. Its protein is CASGIDRDSSGRNTEAFF. Full variable domain (outside the CDR3, taken from reference TRBV12-5 and TRBJ1-1): DARVTQTPRHKVTEMGQEVTMRCQPILGHNTVFWYRQTMMQGLELLAYFRNRAPLDDSGMPKDRFSAEMPDATLATLKIQPSEPRDSAVYFCASGIDRDSSGRNTEAFFGQGTRLTVV.

This clone occurred once. The rearrangement links TRBV13 to TRBJ2-1; no clear D. The CDR3 totals 18 residues. V lost 1 base to trimming and J lost 0 bases, with 16 bases between them. CDR1 PRHDT and CDR2 FYEKMQ come from the germline V gene (reference sequence). CDR3 sequence (DNA): TGTGCCAGCAGCTTAGAGAGCTTTGCGGTAAGCTCCTACAATGAGCAGTTCTTC. Translation gives CASSLESFAVSSYNEQFF.

This CDR3 is CASSPQTVLGDQPQHF. CDR3 DNA: TGTGCCAGCTCACCACAGACGGTCCTGGGCGATCAGCCCCAGCATTTT. This chain connects TRBV18 to TRBJ1-5; D unclear. The V end was cut by 1 base, the J end by 5 bases, with 15 bases between. Per the germline V gene, CDR1 is KGHSH and CDR2 is LQKENI. The CDR3 spans 16 residues.

This rearrangement joins TRBV6-1 to TRBJ2-3, with TRBD2 matching over 15 bases. V dropped 4 bases and J dropped 6; count of bases not matched to a gene: 5. CDR3 length: 16 residues. The germline CDR1 and CDR2 sequences are MNHNS and SASEGT. The CDR3 loop is CASSVGLAGGVDTQYF. The DNA of the CDR3 is TGTGCCAGCAGTGTTGGACTAGCGGGGGGGGTTGATACGCAGTATTTT.

The chain combines TRBV5-1 with TRBJ1-1; D remains ambiguous. This CDR3 contains 13 residues. CDR1 is SGHRS and CDR2 is YFSETQ in the germline V gene. V lost 2 bases, J lost 10 bases, and 15 bases lay in between. CDR3: CASSLGSKSGAFF. DNA for the CDR3: TGCGCCAGCAGCTTAGGGAGTAAATCAGGAGCTTTCTTT.